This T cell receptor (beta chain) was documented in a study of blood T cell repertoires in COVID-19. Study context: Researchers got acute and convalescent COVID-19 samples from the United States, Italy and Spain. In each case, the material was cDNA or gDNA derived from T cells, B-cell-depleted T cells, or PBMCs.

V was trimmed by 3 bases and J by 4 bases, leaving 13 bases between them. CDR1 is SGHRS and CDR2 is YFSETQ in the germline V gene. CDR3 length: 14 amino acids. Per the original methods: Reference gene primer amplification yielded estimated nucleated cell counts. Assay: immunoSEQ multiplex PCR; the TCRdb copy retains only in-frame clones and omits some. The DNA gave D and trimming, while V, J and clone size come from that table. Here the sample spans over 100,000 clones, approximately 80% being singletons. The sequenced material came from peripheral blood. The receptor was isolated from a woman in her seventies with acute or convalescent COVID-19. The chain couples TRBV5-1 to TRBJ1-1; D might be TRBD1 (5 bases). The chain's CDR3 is CASSSRVGATEAFF. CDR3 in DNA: TGCGCCAGCAGCTCCAGGGTTGGGGCCACTGAAGCTTTCTTT.